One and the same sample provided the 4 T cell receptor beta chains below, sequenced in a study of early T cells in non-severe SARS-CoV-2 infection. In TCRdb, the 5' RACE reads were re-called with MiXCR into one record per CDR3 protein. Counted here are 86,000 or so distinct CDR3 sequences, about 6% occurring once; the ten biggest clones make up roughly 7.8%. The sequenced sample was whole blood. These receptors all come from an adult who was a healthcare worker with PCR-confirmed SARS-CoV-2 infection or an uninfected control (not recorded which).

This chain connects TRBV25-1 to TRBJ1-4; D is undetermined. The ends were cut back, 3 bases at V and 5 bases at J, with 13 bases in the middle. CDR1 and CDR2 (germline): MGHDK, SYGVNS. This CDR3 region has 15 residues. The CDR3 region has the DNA TGTGCCAGCAGTGAGGGAGGGAGAACAAATGAAAAACTGTTTTTT. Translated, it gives CASSEGGRTNEKLFF.

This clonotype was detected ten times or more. The CDR3 DNA is TGTGCCAGCACCGGCGGGGCAGATGCGAACACCGGGGAGCTGTTTTTT. Its translation is CASTGGADANTGELFF. This chain links TRBV6-1 with TRBJ2-2; weak D call: TRBD2 (6 bases). Germline values: CDR1 MNHNS, CDR2 SASEGT. CDR3 size: 16 residues. Trimming cost V 7 bases and J 0 bases, with 15 bases left between them.

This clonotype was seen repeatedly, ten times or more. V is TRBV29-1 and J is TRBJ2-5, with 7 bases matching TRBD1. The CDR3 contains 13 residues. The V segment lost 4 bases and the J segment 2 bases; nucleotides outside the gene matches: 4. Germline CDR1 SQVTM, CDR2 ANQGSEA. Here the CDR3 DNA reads TGCAGCGTTGTCAGGGACAGTCAAGAGACCCAGTACTTC. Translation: CSVVRDSQETQYF.

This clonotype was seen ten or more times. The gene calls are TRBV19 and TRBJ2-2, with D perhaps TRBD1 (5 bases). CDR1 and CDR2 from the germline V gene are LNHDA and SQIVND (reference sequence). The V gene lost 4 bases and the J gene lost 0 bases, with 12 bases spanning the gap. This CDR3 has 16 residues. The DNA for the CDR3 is TGTGCCAGTAGTAGACAGATCTTCGCGAACACCGGGGAGCTGTTTTTT. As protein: CASSRQIFANTGELFF.